This T cell receptor beta chain was sequenced in a study of blood T cells in healthy people across ages. The table lists this clonotype with a few counts. The germline V gene encodes CDR1 MNHEY and CDR2 SMNVEV (reference sequence). This CDR3 spans 15 amino acids. Trimming took 4 bases from V and 4 from J, leaving 16 bases between them. A J-beta primer mix and a sample-barcoded 5' primer were used in a second PCR of roughly 7 to 12 cycles. Via MiXCR, TCRdb re-called the 5' RACE reads, giving one row per CDR3 protein. The table records about 1.4 million distinct CDR3 sequences, approximately 60% of them present only once.

The V gene is TRBV27, the J gene TRBJ2-5, with D unclear. Sequences were obtained from blood. This clonotype originated in a man younger than 35 in good health. The CDR3 coding sequence is TGTGCCAGCAGTTCGCTCTCGGACGAGTTAGAGACCCAGTACTTC. This translates into CASSSLSDELETQYF.